Sequencing of this T cell receptor (beta chain) was carried out in a study of blood T cell repertoires in COVID-19. Authors' analysis steps: Reference gene primers were amplified, and this amplification served to estimate nucleated cell counts. Some clones are missing from TCRdb's copy, which holds only in-frame ones; the method was immunoSEQ multiplex PCR. The V and J calls and clone size were taken over from that table, and D and trimming were inferred from the DNA. The sample holds about 240,000 clones, 75% to 90% seen once. With V trimmed by 5 bases and J by 0 bases, 6 bases remained unmatched. Germline-derived CDR1 and CDR2 are SGHVS and FQNEAQ. The length of the CDR3 is 17 residues.

The sample comprised PBMCs or T cells enriched from blood (not recorded which). The origin of this receptor is a woman in her 40s with acute COVID-19. This chain uses TRBV7-8 with TRBJ2-1, with 11 bases aligning to TRBD2. CDR3 DNA: TGTGCCAGCAGCCCCCGGACTAGCGGGTCCTCCTACAATGAGCAGTTCTTC. This encodes CASSPRTSGSSYNEQFF. Full variable domain (missing parts from reference TRBV7-8 and TRBJ2-1): GAGVSQSPRYKVAKRGQDVALRCDPISGHVSLFWYQQALGQGPEFLTYFQNEAQLDKSGLPSDRFFAERPEGSVSTLKIQRTQQEDSAVYLCASSPRTSGSSYNEQFFGPGTRLTVL.